This is a list of T cell receptor beta chains from one sample in a study of blood T cell repertoires in COVID-19. Method: immunoSEQ multiplex PCR; TCRdb's copy keeps in-frame clones and lacks some. Counted here are approximately 210,000 clones, 92% occurring once; the ten biggest clones make up around 1.2%. Specimen: peripheral blood. The origin of the receptors is a man aged 25-45 years with acute or convalescent COVID-19. The CDR3 runs from the conserved cysteine through the conserved F or W. Fields, in order: CDR3 DNA, CDR3 protein, V gene, D gene, clone size, J gene. A D gene is named only where the DNA matches it firmly. Not every row has a clone size; where given, it reads once, few, many or a size class.

TGCGCCAGCAGCCGAAACCGGGACAGCTCGCTTGGGGTCGAGCAGTACTTC,CASSRNRDSSLGVEQYF,TRBV4-1,TRBD1,.,TRBJ2-7
TGTGCCAGCAGCGACAGGGGGCTCACAGATACGCAGTATTTT,CASSDRGLTDTQYF,TRBV2,TRBD1,.,TRBJ2-3
TGTGCCAGCAGTGGGAGCGGATCCACCTACAATGAGCAGTTCTTC,CASSGSGSTYNEQFF,TRBV2,.,.,TRBJ2-1
TGTGCCAGCAGCCGATATTTGGGAGCGTCACCCCTCCACTTT,CASSRYLGASPLHF,TRBV7-8,.,.,TRBJ1-6
TGTGCCAGCAGTACCGGACAGTACAATGAGCAGTTCTTC,CASSTGQYNEQFF,TRBV12-3/TRBV12-4,.,.,TRBJ2-1
TGCGCCAGCAGCTTGGCGGGACAGGGCCGACTGAACTATGGCTACACCTTC,CASSLAGQGRLNYGYTF,TRBV5-1,TRBD1,.,TRBJ1-2
TGTGCCAGCAGACCCAGGTCCTCCTCGAGCTCCTATAATTCACCCCTCCACTTT,CASRPRSSSSSYNSPLHF,TRBV19,.,.,TRBJ1-6
TGTGCCAGCACTCATCAGGGTTACAATGAGCAGTTCTTC,CASTHQGYNEQFF,TRBV12-3/TRBV12-4,.,.,TRBJ2-1
TGTGCCTGGAGCACCCCAGGAGCGGGGGGAAACATTCAGTACTTC,CAWSTPGAGGNIQYF,TRBV30,TRBD2,.,TRBJ2-4
TGTGCCAGCAGGGCTAGCGGGGGACAAGAGACCCAGTACTTC,CASRASGGQETQYF,TRBV28,TRBD2,.,TRBJ2-5
TGTGCCAGCAGCTTGGGGACAGGGGGGAACACTGAAGCTTTCTTT,CASSLGTGGNTEAFF,TRBV11-2,TRBD1,.,TRBJ1-1
TGTGCCAGCAGCCTCCGGAGTAGCTCCTACAATGAGCAGTTCTTC,CASSLRSSSYNEQFF,TRBV7-9,.,.,TRBJ2-1
TGTGCCAGCAGCTTATACGGGGGAGAGACCCAGTACTTC,CASSLYGGETQYF,TRBV11-3,.,once,TRBJ2-5
TGTGCCAGCACCTCCCGGGAACTAGCGGTATATGAGCAGTTCTTC,CASTSRELAVYEQFF,TRBV7-6,TRBD2,.,TRBJ2-1
TGCGCCAGCGCGGACCCAAGCGGGGGAGATACGCAGTATTTT,CASADPSGGDTQYF,TRBV5-1,TRBD2,.,TRBJ2-3
TGTGCCAGCAGCTTGGGGGGGGGCTTGAATGAAAAACTGTTTTTT,CASSLGGGLNEKLFF,TRBV5-4,.,.,TRBJ1-4
TGTGCCAGCAGCTTAGGGACAGGGGGGAATCAGCCCCAGCATTTT,CASSLGTGGNQPQHF,TRBV7-9,TRBD1,.,TRBJ1-5
TGTGCCAGCAGTGATTCGGGGGGCCCATCGCCCCAGCATTTT,CASSDSGGPSPQHF,TRBV25-1,.,.,TRBJ1-5
TGTGCCAGCACCCGTTACGGGGTAGGCGCAGATACGCAGTATTTT,CASTRYGVGADTQYF,TRBV2,.,.,TRBJ2-3
TGTGCCAGCAGCTTCGGTACAGGGGATGAGCAGTTCTTC,CASSFGTGDEQFF,TRBV5-4,TRBD1,.,TRBJ2-1
TGTGCCAGCAGCTCCGGTGACAGGCACACCGGGGAGCTGTTTTTT,CASSSGDRHTGELFF,TRBV7-3,.,.,TRBJ2-2
TGCGCCAGCAGTGCAGGGGATGGCTCACCCCTCCACTTT,CASSAGDGSPLHF,TRBV10-1,.,few,TRBJ1-6
TGTGCCAGCAGTTTAAGTAGCTGGGGAAGGGGCTATGGCTACACCTTC,CASSLSSWGRGYGYTF,TRBV27,.,.,TRBJ1-2
TGTGCCAGTAGCCCGGGCGGGAGCACTGAAGCTTTCTTT,CASSPGGSTEAFF,TRBV19,.,.,TRBJ1-1
TGTGCCTGGAGTCCCCGGGGGTCTGGAAATCAGCCCCAGCATTTT,CAWSPRGSGNQPQHF,TRBV30,.,.,TRBJ1-5
TGTGCCAGCAGTTCCTTCACAATTTCGACAGGGGCCTACGAGCAGTACTTC,CASSSFTISTGAYEQYF,TRBV6-4,TRBD1,.,TRBJ2-7
TGTGCCAGTAGTGATGACAGGGGGCCCGCTGAAGCTTTCTTT,CASSDDRGPAEAFF,TRBV19,TRBD1,.,TRBJ1-1
TGTGCCAGCAGTGATACAGGGGTAGATACGCAGTATTTT,CASSDTGVDTQYF,TRBV6-1,TRBD1,.,TRBJ2-3
TGTGCCAGTAGTCTCGGACAGGGAGGGGCAGAGACCCAGTACTTC,CASSLGQGGAETQYF,TRBV19,.,.,TRBJ2-5
TGTGCCAGCAGCGGCAGACAGGGAAACACCGGGGAGCTGTTTTTT,CASSGRQGNTGELFF,TRBV9,TRBD1,.,TRBJ2-2
TGTGCCATCAGTGAGCCTCGACTAGCGGGAGGAGGGTCAGATACGCAGTATTTT,CAISEPRLAGGGSDTQYF,TRBV10-3,TRBD2,.,TRBJ2-3
TGTGCCAGTAGTGGGACAGCTGCAACTAATGAAAAACTGTTTTTT,CASSGTAATNEKLFF,TRBV19,TRBD1,few,TRBJ1-4
TGTGCCAGCAGCTTTTGGGGGCGCAAAGATGAGCAGTTCTTC,CASSFWGRKDEQFF,TRBV7-2,.,.,TRBJ2-1